This entry is about one T cell receptor beta chain. The clone's antigen remains unknown. No per-base quality is available; no much larger clone lies one base away. V is pruned by 3 bases and J by 5 bases, leaving 6 bases of the junction without a gene match. The CDR3, from cysteine to phenylalanine, totals 15 residues. CDR3 DNA only is kept here, 45 bases in frame from base 1. From a lookup of the germline V gene (reference sequence), CDR1 and CDR2 are SGHKS and YYEKEE. These data are taken from a study of blood T cell repertoires in COVID-19 (TCRdb year 2020). The study in broad terms: Samples from collaborators originated in the United States, Italy and Spain and spanned both the acute and convalescent phases of COVID-19. The material from the prospective study consisted of cDNA or gDNA derived from T cells, B-cell-depleted T cells, or PBMCs. The samples were drawn from two sources: the first 160 participants of the ongoing ImmuneRACE study, and 950 to 1,500 subjects contributed by 6 global collaborators. Sample metadata almost always included a de-identified subject ID, COVID-19 status, age in years and sex. Deeply sampled blood TCRbeta repertoires from subjects exposed to, actively infected with, or recovered from COVID-19 were included in the dataset. The repertoires were released in a freely available public database meant as a resource for research on the immune response to SARS-CoV-2. Where available, HLA class I and class II types were taken from metadata supplied by the sample provider and were not determined by assay-based typing. The study at large found these results: Clinical and demographic metadata were provided uncurated, with the amount varying by source and participant.

The collaborating institutions used their own protocols to collect whole blood in K2EDTA tubes. For TCRbeta analysis, collaborators shipped samples in one of three forms: frozen whole blood, isolated PBMCs, or DNA extracted from either of those sample types. TCRbeta CDR3 regions were amplified from genomic DNA by means of the immunoSEQ Assay, a bias-controlled multiplex PCR. The paper's processing steps were these. The number of nucleated cells in each sample was estimated from the amplification of reference gene primers within the assay. To quantify the absolute abundance of each unique TCRbeta CDR3 rearrangement, sequence reads were collapsed and filtered. Productive Simpson clonality was computed per sample as the square root of Simpson's diversity index over productive rearrangements. The immuneACCESS repertoire file appears here via TCRdb, limited to in-frame rearrangements. These files lack a portion of the clones; in checked studies, under half of the deficit traces to unresolved V genes, and the cause of the others is not known. V and J calls and clone size are copied from that table; D and trimming were computed from the DNA. In this sample the table shows about 140,000 clones, approximately 88% of which occur a single time. The biggest ten clones account for 8% to 11% of the sample.

The chain joins TRBV5-5 to TRBJ2-7; 12 of the junction bases match TRBD1. Sample: peripheral blood. This clonotype was obtained from a man between 60 and 75 years old with active or convalescent COVID-19. The CDR3 region reads CASSSSGQGANEQYF. The DNA is as follows: TGTGCCAGCAGCTCCTCGGGACAGGGGGCTAACGAGCAGTACTTC.